The rows below give T cell receptor beta chains drawn from one sample of a study of OX40 agonist ivuxolimab in advanced cancers. The assay was immunoSEQ multiplex PCR, and TCRdb's table has in-frame clones only and misses some. Among tens of thousands of clones listed, 75% to 90% were seen once. Sequenced material: CD4+ or CD8+ T cells sorted from blood, taken in a trial of the OX40 agonist ivuxolimab. The source is an adult with an advanced solid tumor such as melanoma, head and neck, liver or kidney cancer. CDR3s include the opening cysteine and the closing phenylalanine or tryptophan. The order of the fields is V gene, J gene, D gene, clone size, CDR3 DNA, CDR3 protein. A D gene is named only where the DNA matches it firmly. For some rows the clone size is stated as once, few or many, or as a class when expanded; others skip it.

>TRBV29-1|TRBJ2-5|-|-
TGCAGCGTTACGCCAGTCCTAGAGACCCAGTACTTC
CSVTPVLETQYF
>TRBV5-4|TRBJ1-1|TRBD1|few
TGTGCCAGCCAAGGGGGCTTGGGCACTGAAGCTTTCTTT
CASQGGLGTEAFF
>TRBV5-4|TRBJ2-5|-|once
TGTGCCAGCAGCTTGGAGTACAGGCAAGAGACCCAGTACTTC
CASSLEYRQETQYF
>TRBV2|TRBJ1-1|-|-
TGTGCCAGCAGTGGGGGTTTGGAACGCACTGAAGCTTTCTTT
CASSGGLERTEAFF
>TRBV19|TRBJ1-5|-|-
TGTGCCTCACACCCCTTTGGGAGCAATCAGCCCCAGCATTTT
CASHPFGSNQPQHF
>TRBV29-1|TRBJ2-7|TRBD1|-
TGCAGCGTTCGCCTTGACAGGGCCTACGAGCAGTACTTC
CSVRLDRAYEQYF
>TRBV5-8|TRBJ1-2|-|-
TGTGCCAGCAGCGTCGATGGCTACACCTTC
CASSVDGYTF
>TRBV5-5|TRBJ1-2|TRBD1|-
TGTGCCAGCAGCTCCGGGACAGGGATGTATGGCTACACCTTC
CASSSGTGMYGYTF
>TRBV27|TRBJ1-2|TRBD1|once
TGTGCCAGCAGTTCTAAACAGGGGGTTTATGGCTACACCTTC
CASSSKQGVYGYTF
>TRBV6-1|TRBJ2-5|TRBD1|-
TGTGCCAGCAGTCCCGGACAGGGTGTAAAGACCCAGTACTTC
CASSPGQGVKTQYF
>TRBV5-3|TRBJ1-5|TRBD1|-
TGTGCCAGAAGCCGAGGGACAGAGAATCAGCCCCAGCATTTT
CARSRGTENQPQHF
>TRBV11-3|TRBJ2-1|TRBD1|-
TGTGCCAGCAGCCGAGGGGGCGGGGAGCAGTTCTTC
CASSRGGGEQFF
>TRBV4-2|TRBJ1-5|TRBD1|-
TGTGCCAGCAGCCAAGTCACAGGGGCCTTGGGTCAGCCCCAGCATTTT
CASSQVTGALGQPQHF
>TRBV6-5|TRBJ1-2|TRBD1|-
TGTGCCAGCAGTTATTCCGACAGGGAAAATGGCTACACCTTC
CASSYSDRENGYTF
>TRBV6-6|TRBJ2-7|-|-
TGTGCCAGCAGGACAGGCTTTTTGGGAACATACGAGCAGTACTTC
CASRTGFLGTYEQYF
>TRBV15|TRBJ2-1|-|-
TGTGCCACCAGCAGCCTAGGGATCTACAATGAGCAGTTCTTC
CATSSLGIYNEQFF